This T cell receptor beta chain was identified during a study of identifying expanded T cells in peripheral blood. Broader study findings: Variance in clone template counts between approximately two-week samples significantly increased with total template count across all healthy donors. About 1.2 clones differed between technical replicates, versus roughly 16 and 20 over time.

CDR3 length: 16 residues. Trimming at V came to 3 bases and at J to 0 bases, leaving 8 bases not matched to a gene. Germline CDR1 and CDR2: SGHTA and FQGNSA. Sequenced by immunoSEQ multiplex PCR; TCRdb stores in-frame clones only, minus some. The profile shows tens of thousands of clones, 89% of them singletons. No infections or other immune events were documented during collection. Concerning this clone: The antigen remains unidentified.

This receptor was identified in a person aged 18 to 70 in good health. The genes are TRBV7-2 and TRBJ2-7; TRBD1 agrees at 7 bases. The specimen sequenced was blood. As DNA, the CDR3 is TGTGCCAGCAGCTTCAGGACAGGCAAGAGCTCCTACGAGCAGTACTTC. Translation gives CASSFRTGKSSYEQYF. The variable domain in full, with the rest retrieved from reference TRBV7-2 and TRBJ2-7, is GAGVSQSPSNKVTEKGKDVELRCDPISGHTALYWYRQSLGQGLEFLIYFQGNSAPDKSGLPSDRFSAERTGGSVSTLTIQRTQQEDSAVYLCASSFRTGKSSYEQYFGPGTRLTVT.